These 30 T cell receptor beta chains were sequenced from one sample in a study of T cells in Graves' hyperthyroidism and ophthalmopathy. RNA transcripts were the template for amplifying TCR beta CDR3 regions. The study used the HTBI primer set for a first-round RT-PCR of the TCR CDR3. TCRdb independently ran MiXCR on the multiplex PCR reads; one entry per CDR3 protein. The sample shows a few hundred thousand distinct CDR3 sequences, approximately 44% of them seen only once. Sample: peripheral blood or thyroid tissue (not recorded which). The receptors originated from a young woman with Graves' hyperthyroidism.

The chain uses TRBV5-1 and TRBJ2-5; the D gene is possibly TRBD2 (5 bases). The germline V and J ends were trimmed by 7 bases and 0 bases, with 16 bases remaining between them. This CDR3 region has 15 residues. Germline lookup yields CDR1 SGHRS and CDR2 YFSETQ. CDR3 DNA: TGCGCCAGCTGCTCCGTTCCGGGAAACCAAGAGACCCAGTACTTC. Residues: CASCSVPGNQETQYF.

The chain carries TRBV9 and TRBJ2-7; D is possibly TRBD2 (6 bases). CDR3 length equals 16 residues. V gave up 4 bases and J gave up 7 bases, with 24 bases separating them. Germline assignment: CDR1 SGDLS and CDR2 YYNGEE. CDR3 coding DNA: TGTGCCAGCAGCCAAGAGGGGATATGGAGGGCCGGTGAGCAGTACTTC. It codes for CASSQEGIWRAGEQYF.

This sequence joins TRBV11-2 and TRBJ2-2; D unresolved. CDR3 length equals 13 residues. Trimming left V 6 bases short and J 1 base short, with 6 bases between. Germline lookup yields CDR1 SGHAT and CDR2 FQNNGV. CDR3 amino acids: CASSRMNTGELFF. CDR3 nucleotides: TGTGCCAGCAGTCGGATGAACACCGGGGAGCTGTTTTTT.

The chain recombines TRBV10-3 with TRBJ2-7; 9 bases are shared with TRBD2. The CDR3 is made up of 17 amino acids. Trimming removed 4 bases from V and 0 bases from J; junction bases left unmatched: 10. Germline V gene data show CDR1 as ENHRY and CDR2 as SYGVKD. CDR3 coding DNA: TGTGCCATCAGTGGCCCCTGGGGTAGCGGGAGCTCCTACGAGCAGTACTTC. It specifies CAISGPWGSGSSYEQYF.

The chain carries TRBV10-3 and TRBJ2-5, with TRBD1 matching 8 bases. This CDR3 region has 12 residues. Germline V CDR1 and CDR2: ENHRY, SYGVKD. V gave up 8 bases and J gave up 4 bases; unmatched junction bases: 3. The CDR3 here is CAIQGQGETQYF. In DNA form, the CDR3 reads TGTGCCATCCAAGGACAGGGAGAGACCCAGTACTTC.

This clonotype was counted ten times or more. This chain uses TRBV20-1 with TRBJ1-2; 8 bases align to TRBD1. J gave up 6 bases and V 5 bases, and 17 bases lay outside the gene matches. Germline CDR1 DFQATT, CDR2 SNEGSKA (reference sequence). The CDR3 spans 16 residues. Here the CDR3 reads CSAPIPKDRVEDGYTF. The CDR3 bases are TGCAGTGCTCCTATACCTAAGGACAGGGTAGAGGATGGCTACACCTTC.

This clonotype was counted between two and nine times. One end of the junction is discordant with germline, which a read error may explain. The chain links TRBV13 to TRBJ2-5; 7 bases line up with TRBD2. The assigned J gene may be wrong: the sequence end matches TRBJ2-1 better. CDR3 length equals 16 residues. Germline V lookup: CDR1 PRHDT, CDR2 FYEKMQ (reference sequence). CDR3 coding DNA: TGTGCCAGCAGTTTAGCGGGCGGCCTCGGTCGCAATGAGCAGTTCTTC. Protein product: CASSLAGGLGRNEQFF.

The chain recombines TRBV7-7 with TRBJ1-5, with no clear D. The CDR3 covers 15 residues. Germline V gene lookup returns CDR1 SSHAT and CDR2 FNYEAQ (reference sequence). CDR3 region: CARDRLEYSNQPQHF. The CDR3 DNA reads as TGTGCTAGAGATCGGCTAGAGTATAGCAATCAGCCCCAGCATTTT. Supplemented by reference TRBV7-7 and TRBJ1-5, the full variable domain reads GAGVSQSPRYKVTKRGQDVTLRCDPISSHATLYWYQQALGQGPEFLTYFNYEAQPDKSGLPSDRFSAERPEGSISTLTIQRTEQRDSAMYRCARDRLEYSNQPQHFGDGTRLSIL.

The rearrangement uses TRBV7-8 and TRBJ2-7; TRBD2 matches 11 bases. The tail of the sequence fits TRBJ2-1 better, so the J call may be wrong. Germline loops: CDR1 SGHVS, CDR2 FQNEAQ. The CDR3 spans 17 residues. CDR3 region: CASSLEGLAEAGDEQFF. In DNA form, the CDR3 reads TGTGCCAGCAGCTTAGAGGGACTAGCGGAGGCCGGGGATGAGCAGTTCTTC.

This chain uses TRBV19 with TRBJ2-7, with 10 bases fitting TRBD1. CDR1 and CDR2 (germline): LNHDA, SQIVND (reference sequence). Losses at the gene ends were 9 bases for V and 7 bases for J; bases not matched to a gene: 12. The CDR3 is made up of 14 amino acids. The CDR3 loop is CASWTSGTGEEQYF. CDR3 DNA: TGTGCCAGCTGGACCTCCGGGACAGGGGAGGAGCAGTACTTC. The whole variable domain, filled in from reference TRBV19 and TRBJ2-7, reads DGGITQSPKYLFRKEGQNVTLSCEQNLNHDAMYWYRQDPGQGLRLIYYSQIVNDFQKGDIAEGYSVSREKKESFPLTVTSAQKNPTAFYLCASWTSGTGEEQYFGPGTRLTVT.

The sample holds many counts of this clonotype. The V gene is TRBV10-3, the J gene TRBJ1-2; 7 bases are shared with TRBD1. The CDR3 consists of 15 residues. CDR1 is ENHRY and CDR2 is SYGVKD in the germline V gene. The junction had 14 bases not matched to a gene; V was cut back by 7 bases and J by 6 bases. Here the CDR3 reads CAITNPGGSSHGYTF. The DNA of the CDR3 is TGTGCCATCACAAACCCAGGGGGGAGCTCCCATGGCTACACCTTC.

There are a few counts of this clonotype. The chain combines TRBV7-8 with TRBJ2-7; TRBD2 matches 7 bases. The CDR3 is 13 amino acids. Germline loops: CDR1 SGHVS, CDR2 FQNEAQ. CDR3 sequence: CVSRREAHNEQYF. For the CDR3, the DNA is TGTGTCTCACGTCGGGAGGCCCACAATGAGCAGTACTTC.

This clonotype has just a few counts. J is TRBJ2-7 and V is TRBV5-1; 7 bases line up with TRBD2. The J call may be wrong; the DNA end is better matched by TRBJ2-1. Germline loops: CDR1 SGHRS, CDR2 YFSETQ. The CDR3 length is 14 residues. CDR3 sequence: CASSSQTSSNEQFF. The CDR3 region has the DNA TGCGCCAGCAGCTCGCAGACTAGCAGCAATGAGCAGTTCTTC.

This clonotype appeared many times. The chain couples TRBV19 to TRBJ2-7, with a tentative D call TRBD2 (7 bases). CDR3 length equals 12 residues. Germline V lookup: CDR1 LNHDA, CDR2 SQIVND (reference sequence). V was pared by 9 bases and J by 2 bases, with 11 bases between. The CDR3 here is CASKGGAYEQYF. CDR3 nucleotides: TGTGCCAGCAAAGGGGGGGCCTACGAGCAGTACTTC.

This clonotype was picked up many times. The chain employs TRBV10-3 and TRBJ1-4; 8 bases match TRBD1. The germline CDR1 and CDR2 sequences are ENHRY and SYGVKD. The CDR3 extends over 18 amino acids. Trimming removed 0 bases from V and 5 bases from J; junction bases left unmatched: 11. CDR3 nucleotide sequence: TGTGCCATCAGTGAGTCCCCATTGGGACAGGTGCTAAATGAAAAACTGTTTTTT. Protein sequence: CAISESPLGQVLNEKLFF.

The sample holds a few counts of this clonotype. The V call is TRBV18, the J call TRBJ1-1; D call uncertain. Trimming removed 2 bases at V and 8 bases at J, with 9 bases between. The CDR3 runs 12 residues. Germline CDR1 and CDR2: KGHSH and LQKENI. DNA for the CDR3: TGTGCCAGCTCACCAGGGGTCTGGGAAGCTTTCTTT. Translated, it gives CASSPGVWEAFF.

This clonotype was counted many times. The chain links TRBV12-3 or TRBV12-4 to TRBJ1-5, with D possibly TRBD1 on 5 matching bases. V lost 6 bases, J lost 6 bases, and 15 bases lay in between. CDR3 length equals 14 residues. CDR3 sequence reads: CASSRTQGVQPQHF. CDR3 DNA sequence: TGTGCCAGCAGCCGAACCCAGGGTGTTCAGCCCCAGCATTTT.

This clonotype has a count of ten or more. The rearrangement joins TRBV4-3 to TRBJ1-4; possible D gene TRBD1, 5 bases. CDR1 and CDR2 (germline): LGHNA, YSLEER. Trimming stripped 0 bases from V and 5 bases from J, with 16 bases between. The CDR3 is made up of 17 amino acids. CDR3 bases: TGCGCCAGCAGCCAAGAAATGGGACGGTCGAAAAATGAAAAACTGTTTTTT. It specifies CASSQEMGRSKNEKLFF.

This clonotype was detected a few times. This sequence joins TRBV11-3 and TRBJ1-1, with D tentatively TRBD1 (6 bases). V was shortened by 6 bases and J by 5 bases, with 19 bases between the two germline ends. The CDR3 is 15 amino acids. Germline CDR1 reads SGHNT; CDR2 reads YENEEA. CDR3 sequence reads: CASRDAWGAGTEAFF. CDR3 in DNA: TGTGCCAGCAGGGATGCTTGGGGGGCGGGGACTGAAGCTTTCTTT.

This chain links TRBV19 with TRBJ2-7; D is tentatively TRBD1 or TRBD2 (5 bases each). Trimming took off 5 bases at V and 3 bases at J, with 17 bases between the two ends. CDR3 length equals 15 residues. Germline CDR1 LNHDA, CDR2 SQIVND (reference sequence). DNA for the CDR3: TGTGCCAGTAGTGATCGGGACCAATCTTTCTACGAGCAGTACTTC. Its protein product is CASSDRDQSFYEQYF.

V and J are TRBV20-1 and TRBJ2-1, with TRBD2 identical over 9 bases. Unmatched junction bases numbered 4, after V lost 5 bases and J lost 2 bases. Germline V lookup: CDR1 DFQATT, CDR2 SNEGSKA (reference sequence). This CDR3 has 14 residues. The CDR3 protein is CSAPSGIAYNEQFF. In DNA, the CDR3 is TGCAGTGCTCCTAGCGGGATAGCCTACAATGAGCAGTTCTTC.

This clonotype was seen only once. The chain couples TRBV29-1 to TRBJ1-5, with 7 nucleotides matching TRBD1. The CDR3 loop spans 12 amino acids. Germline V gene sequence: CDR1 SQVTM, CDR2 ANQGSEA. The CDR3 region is CSWARGYQPQHF. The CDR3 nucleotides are TGCAGTTGGGCCAGGGGGTATCAGCCCCAGCATTTT. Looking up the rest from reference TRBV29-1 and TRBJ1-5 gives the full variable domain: SAVISQKPSRDICQRGTSLTIQCQVDSQVTMMFWYRQQPGQSLTLIATANQGSEATYESGFVIDKFPISRPNLTFSTLTVSNMSPEDSSIYLCSWARGYQPQHFGDGTRLSIL.

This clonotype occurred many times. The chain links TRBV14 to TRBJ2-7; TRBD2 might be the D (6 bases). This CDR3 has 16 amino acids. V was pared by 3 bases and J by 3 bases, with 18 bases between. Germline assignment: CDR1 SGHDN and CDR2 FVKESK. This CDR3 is CASSHARGGKRYEQYF. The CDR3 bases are TGTGCCAGCAGCCATGCACGTGGCGGGAAACGCTACGAGCAGTACTTC.

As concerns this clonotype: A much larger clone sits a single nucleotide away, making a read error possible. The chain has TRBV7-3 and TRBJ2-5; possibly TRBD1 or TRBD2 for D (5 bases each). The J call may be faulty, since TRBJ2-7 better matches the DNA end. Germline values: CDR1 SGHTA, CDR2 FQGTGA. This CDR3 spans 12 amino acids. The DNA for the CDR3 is TGTGCCAGCAGCGGACGGGGACCCGAGCAGTACTTC. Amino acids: CASSGRGPEQYF.

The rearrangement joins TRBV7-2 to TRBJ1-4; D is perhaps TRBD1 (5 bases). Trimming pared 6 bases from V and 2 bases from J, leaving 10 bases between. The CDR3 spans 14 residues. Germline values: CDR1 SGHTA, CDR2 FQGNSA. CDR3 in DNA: TGTGCCAGCAGTTACCGGGGGACTAATGAAAAACTGTTTTTT. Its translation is CASSYRGTNEKLFF.

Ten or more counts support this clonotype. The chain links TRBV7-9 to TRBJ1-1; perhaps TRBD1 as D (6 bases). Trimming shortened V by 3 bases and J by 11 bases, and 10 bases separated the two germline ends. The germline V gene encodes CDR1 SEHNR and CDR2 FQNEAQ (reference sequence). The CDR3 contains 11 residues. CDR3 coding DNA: TGTGCCAGCAGCTTCACGGGGGCCGCTTTCTTT. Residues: CASSFTGAAFF.

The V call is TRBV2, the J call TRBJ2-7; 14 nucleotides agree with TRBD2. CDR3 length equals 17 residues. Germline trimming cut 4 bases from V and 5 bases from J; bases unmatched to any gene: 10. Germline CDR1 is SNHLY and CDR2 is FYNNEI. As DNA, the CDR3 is TGTGCCAGCAGTGCTAGACCTGGACTAGCGGGAGGTAACGAGCAGTACTTC. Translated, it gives CASSARPGLAGGNEQYF.

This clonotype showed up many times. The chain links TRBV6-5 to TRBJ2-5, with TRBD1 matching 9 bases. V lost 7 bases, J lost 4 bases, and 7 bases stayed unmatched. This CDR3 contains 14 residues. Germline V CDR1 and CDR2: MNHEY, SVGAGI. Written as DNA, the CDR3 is TGTGCCAGCAATCCCTTGACAGGGGGAGAGACCCAGTACTTC. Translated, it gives CASNPLTGGETQYF.

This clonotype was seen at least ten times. CDR3 nucleotide sequence: TGTGCCAGCAGCTTATGGCGGTCAGGGGCCTCCTACGAGCAGTACTTC. As protein: CASSLWRSGASYEQYF. This sequence joins TRBV7-8 and TRBJ2-7, with a tentative D call TRBD1 (6 bases). V lost 2 bases and J 0 bases, leaving 14 bases between the germline ends. The germline V gene encodes CDR1 SGHVS and CDR2 FQNEAQ. This CDR3 contains 16 residues.

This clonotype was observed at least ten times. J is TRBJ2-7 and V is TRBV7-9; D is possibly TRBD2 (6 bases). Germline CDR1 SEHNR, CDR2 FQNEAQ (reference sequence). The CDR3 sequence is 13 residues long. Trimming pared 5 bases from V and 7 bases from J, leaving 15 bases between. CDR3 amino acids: CASSPGLQGEQYF. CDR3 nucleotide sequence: TGTGCCAGCAGCCCGGGACTTCAAGGTGAGCAGTACTTC.